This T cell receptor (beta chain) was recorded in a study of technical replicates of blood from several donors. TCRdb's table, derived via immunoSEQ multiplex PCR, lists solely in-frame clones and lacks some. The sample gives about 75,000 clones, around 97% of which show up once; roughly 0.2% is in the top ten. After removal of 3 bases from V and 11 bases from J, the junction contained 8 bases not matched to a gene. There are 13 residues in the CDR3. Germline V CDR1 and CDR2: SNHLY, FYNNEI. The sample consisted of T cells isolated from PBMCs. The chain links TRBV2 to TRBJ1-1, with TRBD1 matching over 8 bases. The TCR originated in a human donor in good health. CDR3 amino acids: CASSESTGVLAFF. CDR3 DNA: TGTGCCAGCAGTGAGTCGACAGGGGTTCTGGCTTTCTTT. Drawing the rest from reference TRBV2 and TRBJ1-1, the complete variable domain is EPEVTQTPSHQVTQMGQEVILRCVPISNHLYFYWYRQILGQKVEFLVSFYNNEISEKSEIFDDQFSVERPDGSNFTLKIRSTKLEDSAMYFCASSESTGVLAFFGQGTRLTVV.